These 30 T cell receptor beta chains were sequenced from one sample in a study of CD8 T cells in Susac syndrome. RNA amounts of roughly 0.45 to 1 ug underwent reverse transcription with random hexamers. TCRdb re-called the immunoSEQ multiplex PCR reads through MiXCR, storing one row per CDR3 protein. In the table there are some 140,000 distinct CDR3 sequences, 75% to 90% of which are singletons. The sample consisted of CD8+ T cells from PBMCs. The receptors were gathered from a human donor with multiple sclerosis.

The genes are TRBV29-1 and TRBJ2-1, with D tentatively TRBD1 (5 bases). Trimming shortened V by 5 bases and J by 5 bases, and 10 bases separated the two germline ends. The CDR3 loop spans 12 amino acids. Germline V lookup: CDR1 SQVTM, CDR2 ANQGSEA. For the CDR3, the DNA is TGCAGCGTTAGTTGGGGCAACAATGAGCAGTTCTTC. Translating it yields CSVSWGNNEQFF.

This clonotype was detected only a few times. This chain connects TRBV4-1 to TRBJ2-1; TRBD2 agrees at 9 bases. The germline V gene encodes CDR1 MGHRA and CDR2 YSYEKL. The CDR3 is made up of 16 amino acids. J gave up 4 bases and V 4 bases, and 8 bases lay outside the gene matches. Here the CDR3 reads CASSLKIAGEYNEQFF. Written as DNA, the CDR3 is TGCGCCAGCAGCCTGAAGATAGCGGGGGAATACAATGAGCAGTTCTTC.

J is TRBJ1-5 and V is TRBV23-1, with 7 bases lining up with TRBD1. TRBV23-1 is an ORF, with its function uncertain. Losses at the gene ends were 0 bases for V and 7 bases for J; bases not matched to a gene: 15. The CDR3 contains 18 residues. The CDR3, as DNA: TGCGCCAGCAGTCAATCGTGTGGAGGGAAGGGGGCCAAACAGCCCCAGCATTTT. It specifies CASSQSCGGKGAKQPQHF.

The chain carries TRBV13 and TRBJ1-1; the match to TRBD1 covers 7 bases. Germline loops: CDR1 PRHDT, CDR2 FYEKMQ (reference sequence). The CDR3 runs 14 residues. V lost 5 bases to trimming and J lost 5 bases; unmatched junction nucleotides: 8. DNA of the CDR3: TGTGCCAGCAGCGGCCAGGGGGTTCAGACTGAAGCTTTCTTT. It encodes CASSGQGVQTEAFF. Full variable domain (rest looked up from reference TRBV13 and TRBJ1-1): AAGVIQSPRHLIKEKRETATLKCYPIPRHDTVYWYQQGPGQDPQFLISFYEKMQSDKGSIPDRFSAQQFSDYHSELNMSSLELGDSALYFCASSGQGVQTEAFFGQGTRLTVV.

The rearrangement joins TRBV27 to TRBJ1-2, with D hard to call. Germline V gene data show CDR1 as MNHEY and CDR2 as SMNVEV (reference sequence). CDR3 length: 14 amino acids. V lost 3 bases and J 4 bases, leaving 12 bases between the germline ends. The CDR3 sequence is CASSLRREAYGYTF. As DNA, the CDR3 is TGTGCCAGCAGTTTGAGGAGGGAGGCCTATGGCTACACCTTC.

This clonotype was recorded a few times. The chain carries TRBV24-1 and TRBJ2-7; no clear D gene. The CDR3 sequence is 13 residues long. CDR1 and CDR2 from the germline V gene are KGHDR and SFDVKD. V dropped 3 bases and J dropped 0 bases, with 5 bases sitting between them. The CDR3: CATSDPSSYEQYF. The CDR3 DNA is TGTGCCACCAGTGATCCTAGCTCCTACGAGCAGTACTTC.

A single count supports this clonotype. The chain couples TRBV5-5 to TRBJ2-5, with 16 bases aligning to TRBD2. CDR1 SGHKS and CDR2 YYEKEE come from the germline V gene (reference sequence). The trim removed 4 bases at V and 2 bases at J, leaving 5 bases unmatched. This CDR3 region has 17 residues. The CDR3 sequence is CASSAGTSGREQETQYF. The CDR3 DNA sequence: TGTGCCAGCAGCGCCGGGACTAGCGGGAGGGAACAAGAGACCCAGTACTTC. Full variable domain (missing parts from reference TRBV5-5 and TRBJ2-5): DAGVTQSPTHLIKTRGQQVTLRCSPISGHKSVSWYQQVLGQGPQFIFQYYEKEERGRGNFPDRFSARQFPNYSSELNVNALLLGDSALYLCASSAGTSGREQETQYFGPGTRLLVL.

The rearrangement joins TRBV15 to TRBJ2-2; D uncertain. The ends were cut back, 0 bases at V and 0 bases at J, with 11 bases in the middle. The CDR3 spans 17 residues. Germline CDR1 is LNHNV and CDR2 is YYDKDF (reference sequence). CDR3 bases: TGTGCCACCAGCAGAGACGCTGGGCCGACGAACACCGGGGAGCTGTTTTTT. Translation: CATSRDAGPTNTGELFF.

The chain recombines TRBV12-3 or TRBV12-4 with TRBJ2-1; no reliable D call. V was trimmed by 6 bases and J by 4 bases, leaving 22 bases between them. The CDR3 has 17 residues. In DNA form, the CDR3 reads TGTGCCAGCAGCGAAACCCCAGGATGGGGTATTTACAATGAGCAGTTCTTC. Amino acid sequence: CASSETPGWGIYNEQFF.

This sequence joins TRBV7-9 and TRBJ1-1; weak D call: TRBD1 (5 bases). CDR1 is SEHNR and CDR2 is FQNEAQ in the germline V gene (reference sequence). This CDR3 has 12 amino acids. The ends were cut back, 5 bases at V and 8 bases at J, with 12 bases in the middle. CDR3 loop: CASSLDSWEAFF. CDR3 nucleotide sequence: TGTGCCAGCAGCCTCGACAGCTGGGAAGCTTTCTTT.

This chain joins TRBV28 and TRBJ2-7; D possibly uses TRBD1 or TRBD2 (5 bases each). The V and J ends lost 3 bases and 3 bases respectively, with 12 bases between them. Germline-derived CDR1 and CDR2 are MDHEN and SYDVKM. CDR3 length: 14 residues. The CDR3 reads CASSFGTEYYEQYF. The CDR3 bases are TGTGCCAGCAGTTTCGGGACGGAATACTACGAGCAGTACTTC.

The rearrangement links TRBV6-5 to TRBJ2-5, with D maybe TRBD2 (7 bases). The V end was cut by 7 bases, the J end by 7 bases, with 13 bases between. The CDR3 sequence is 12 residues long. The germline gives CDR1 MNHEY, CDR2 SVGAGI. CDR3 in DNA: TGTGCCAGCACCCCAGGGGAGGGGACCCAGTACTTC. Protein product: CASTPGEGTQYF.

The V gene is TRBV6-1, the J gene TRBJ2-7; D possibly matches TRBD1 or TRBD2 (6 bases each). Trimming shortened V by 2 bases and J by 2 bases, and 16 bases separated the two germline ends. CDR1 and CDR2 (germline): MNHNS, SASEGT. The CDR3 spans 16 residues. CDR3 nucleotide sequence: TGTGCCAGCAGTGAAAGGGGGGTGAATTACCCCTACGAGCAGTACTTC. It encodes CASSERGVNYPYEQYF.

As for this clonotype: Germline and junction disagree at one end, which may indicate a read error. The V call is TRBV12-3 or TRBV12-4, the J call TRBJ2-4; D possibly corresponds to TRBD2 (6 bases). This CDR3 has 14 amino acids. The CDR3: CAGSSLGGFNIQYF. The CDR3 DNA reads as TGTGCCGGCAGTTCCCTCGGGGGTTTCAACATTCAGTACTTC.

In nucleotides, the CDR3 is TGTGCCAGCAGCTCGGCCTCTGGAAACACCATATATTTT. Amino acid sequence: CASSSASGNTIYF. V is TRBV7-9 and J is TRBJ1-3, with D unresolved. The germline CDR1 and CDR2 sequences are SEHNR and FQNEAQ (reference sequence). There are 13 residues in the CDR3. Deletions cut 4 bases from V and 0 bases from J, with 4 bases between.

This clonotype was counted only a few times. V gene TRBV4-1 combines with J gene TRBJ1-5, with TRBD1 matching over 7 bases. Germline V gene sequence: CDR1 MGHRA, CDR2 YSYEKL. The V and J ends lost 0 bases and 6 bases, in that order; junction bases with no gene match: 2. The CDR3 totals 14 residues. The CDR3 loop is CASSQERQGQPQHF. In nucleotides, the CDR3 is TGCGCCAGCAGCCAAGAGAGACAGGGTCAGCCCCAGCATTTT.

This clonotype came up a few times. The V gene is TRBV7-6, the J gene TRBJ1-4; D gene unclear. The CDR3 is 12 amino acids. Trimming pared 1 base from V and 7 bases from J, leaving 4 bases between. CDR1 is SGHVS, CDR2 FNYEAQ, per germline. As DNA, the CDR3 is TGTGCCAGCAGCTTAGACGGTGAAAAACTGTTTTTT. Its protein product is CASSLDGEKLFF.

V usage is TRBV10-3 and J usage is TRBJ2-3; D might be TRBD2 (6 bases). Trimming took off 4 bases at V and 1 base at J, with 18 bases between the two ends. CDR1 and CDR2 from the germline V gene are ENHRY and SYGVKD. This CDR3 spans 17 amino acids. CDR3 region: CAISGSTGLYGTDTQYF. CDR3 coding DNA: TGTGCCATCAGTGGTAGCACGGGACTGTACGGCACAGATACGCAGTATTTT.

V gene TRBV18 combines with J gene TRBJ2-7, with D perhaps matching TRBD2 (6 bases). The V and J ends lost 3 bases and 7 bases respectively, with 16 bases between them. CDR3 size: 14 residues. Germline V gene lookup returns CDR1 KGHSH and CDR2 LQKENI. The CDR3 region is CASSPEGRAGEQYF. The CDR3 DNA sequence: TGTGCCAGCTCACCCGAGGGCAGGGCGGGAGAGCAGTACTTC. Looking up the rest from reference TRBV18 and TRBJ2-7 gives the full variable domain: NAGVMQNPRHLVRRRGQEARLRCSPMKGHSHVYWYRQLPEEGLKFMVYLQKENIIDESGMPKERFSAEFPKEGPSILRIQQVVRGDSAAYFCASSPEGRAGEQYFGPGTRLTVT.

V is TRBV4-1 and J is TRBJ2-5; 9 bases line up with TRBD2. The CDR3 consists of 15 residues. CDR1 and CDR2 (germline): MGHRA, YSYEKL. Trimming cost V 2 bases and J 4 bases; bases outside gene matches: 5. The CDR3 DNA reads as TGCGCCAGCAGCCAATCATCACTAGCGGGAGAGACCCAGTACTTC. This codes for CASSQSSLAGETQYF.

The chain has TRBV7-9 and TRBJ2-1; the match to TRBD1 covers 8 bases. The ends lost 4 bases at V and 8 bases at J; junction bases unmatched: 10. CDR1 is SEHNR, CDR2 FQNEAQ, per germline (reference sequence). The CDR3 runs 15 residues. The CDR3 nucleotides read TGTGCCAGCAGCTCTCGGACAGGGTTGGGGCATGAGCAGTTCTTC. It translates to CASSSRTGLGHEQFF. The variable domain in full, completed from reference TRBV7-9 and TRBJ2-1, reads DTGVSQNPRHKITKRGQNVTFRCDPISEHNRLYWYRQTLGQGPEFLTYFQNEAQLEKSRLLSDRFSAERPKGSFSTLEIQRTEQGDSAMYLCASSSRTGLGHEQFFGPGTRLTVL.

In its sample, this clonotype was seen a few times. The chain is built from TRBV4-1 and TRBJ2-2; TRBD1 agrees at 8 bases. There are 14 residues in the CDR3. CDR1 is MGHRA, CDR2 YSYEKL, per germline. V shed 4 bases and J 6 bases; nucleotides not matched to a gene: 4. The CDR3, as DNA: TGCGCCAGCAGCCTTACACAGGGGGCCGGGGAGCTGTTTTTT. Amino acids: CASSLTQGAGELFF.

The rearrangement uses TRBV19 and TRBJ1-1; D may be TRBD1 (6 bases). CDR1 LNHDA and CDR2 SQIVND come from the germline V gene (reference sequence). V lost 5 bases to trimming and J lost 0 bases, with 13 bases between them. This CDR3 spans 15 amino acids. The CDR3, as DNA: TGTGCCAGTAGTTCACAGGGTTTGATGAACACTGAAGCTTTCTTT. Encoded protein: CASSSQGLMNTEAFF.

CDR3 DNA sequence: TGTGCCAGCAGCCTCCCAAGAGGGCGCGAGACCCAGTACTTC. Its protein product is CASSLPRGRETQYF. V and J are TRBV6-2 or TRBV6-3 and TRBJ2-5, with D possibly TRBD2 on 5 matching bases. V was cut by 6 bases and J by 5 bases, with 16 bases left in between. The CDR3 has 14 amino acids. Germline V lookup: CDR1 MNHEY, CDR2 SVGEGT.

The chain carries TRBV19 and TRBJ1-4; D gene uncertain. V lost 5 bases and J lost 7, with 8 bases in between. The length of the CDR3 is 12 residues. Per the germline V gene, CDR1 is LNHDA and CDR2 is SQIVND (reference sequence). This chain's CDR3 is CASSPNTEKLFF. The CDR3 coding sequence is TGTGCCAGTAGTCCAAATACTGAAAAACTGTTTTTT. Full variable domain (missing parts from reference TRBV19 and TRBJ1-4): DGGITQSPKYLFRKEGQNVTLSCEQNLNHDAMYWYRQDPGQGLRLIYYSQIVNDFQKGDIAEGYSVSREKKESFPLTVTSAQKNPTAFYLCASSPNTEKLFFGSGTQLSVL.

The chain carries TRBV19 and TRBJ1-2, with D maybe TRBD1 (5 bases). The V end was cut by 4 bases, the J end by 6 bases, with 15 bases between. CDR1 is LNHDA, CDR2 SQIVND, per germline (reference sequence). CDR3 length equals 14 residues. The CDR3 loop is CASSTWGGDHGYTF. DNA of the CDR3: TGTGCCAGTAGTACCTGGGGAGGGGACCATGGCTACACCTTC.

V gene TRBV27 combines with J gene TRBJ2-7; D unresolved. With 3 bases removed from V and 5 bases from J, the gap between germline ends came to 11 bases. The CDR3 sequence is 13 residues long. Germline CDR1 reads MNHEY; CDR2 reads SMNVEV (reference sequence). The CDR3 coding sequence is TGTGCCAGCAGTTTCGGCCCGGCCCACGAGCAGTACGTC. Amino acid sequence: CASSFGPAHEQYV.

This chain connects TRBV4-3 to TRBJ2-1; 15 bases are a match to TRBD2. The CDR3 loop spans 20 amino acids. CDR1 is LGHNA and CDR2 is YSLEER in the germline V gene. V trimming: 4 bases; J trimming: 8 bases; junction bases outside the gene matches: 18. CDR3 DNA: TGCGCCAGCAGCCGAACGACCTGGACTAGCGGGGGGGTCGGGGAAGATGAGCAGTTCTTC. This encodes CASSRTTWTSGGVGEDEQFF.

The chain combines TRBV12-3 or TRBV12-4 with TRBJ1-5; D is undetermined. V was clipped by 7 bases and J by 5 bases, with 6 bases between them. The CDR3 spans 11 residues. This chain's CDR3 is CASTRDQPQHF. In DNA form, the CDR3 reads TGTGCCAGCACCCGAGATCAGCCCCAGCATTTT.

The chain recombines TRBV19 with TRBJ2-1; possibly TRBD2 for D (5 bases). The CDR3 is 16 amino acids. Germline assignment: CDR1 LNHDA and CDR2 SQIVND (reference sequence). Trimming left V 1 base short and J 2 bases short, with 12 bases between. In DNA, the CDR3 is TGTGCCAGTAGTATAGGGGGTAGCGAGGCCTACAATGAGCAGTTCTTC. Its translation: CASSIGGSEAYNEQFF.